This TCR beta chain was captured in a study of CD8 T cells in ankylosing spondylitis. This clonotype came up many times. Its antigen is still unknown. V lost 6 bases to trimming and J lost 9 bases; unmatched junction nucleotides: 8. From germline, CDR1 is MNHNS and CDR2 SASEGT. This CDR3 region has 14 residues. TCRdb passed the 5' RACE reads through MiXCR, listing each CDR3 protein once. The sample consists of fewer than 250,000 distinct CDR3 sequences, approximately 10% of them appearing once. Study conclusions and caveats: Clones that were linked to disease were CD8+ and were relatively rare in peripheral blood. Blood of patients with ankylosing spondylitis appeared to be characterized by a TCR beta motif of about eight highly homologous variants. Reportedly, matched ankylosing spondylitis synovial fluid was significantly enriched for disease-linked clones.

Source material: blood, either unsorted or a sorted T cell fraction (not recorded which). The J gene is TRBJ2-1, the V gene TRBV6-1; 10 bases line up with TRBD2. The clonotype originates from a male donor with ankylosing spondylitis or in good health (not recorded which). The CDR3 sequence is CASRTSGRGTEQFF. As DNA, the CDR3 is TGTGCCAGCAGAACAAGCGGGAGGGGGACTGAGCAGTTCTTC.